These T cell receptor beta chains were read from a single sample in a study of blood T cell repertoires in COVID-19. The protocol was immunoSEQ multiplex PCR, while the TCRdb copy is restricted to in-frame clones and leaves out a portion. This repertoire shows 65,000 to 90,000 clones, roughly 88% found once; its top ten account for about 4.6%. The source material was peripheral blood. These TCRs come from a human donor in a cohort sampled during active COVID-19. The CDR3 runs from the conserved cysteine through the conserved F or W. The D gene is left open where the match is weak. The size entry is marked missing in some rows and otherwise reads once, few, many or a size class.

V gene	clone size	J gene	D gene	CDR3 protein	CDR3 DNA
TRBV28	NA	TRBJ2-3	TRBD2	CAIVSGGAHTQYF	TGTGCCATCGTTAGCGGGGGGGCACATACGCAGTATTTT
TRBV30	NA	TRBJ2-5	NA	CAWSPLSRETQYF	TGTGCCTGGAGTCCCCTCTCCCGTGAGACCCAGTACTTC
TRBV28	NA	TRBJ1-1	NA	CASSKSRQDYTEIEAFF	TGTGCCAGCAGCAAATCTAGACAGGATTATACCGAAATTGAAGCTTTCTTT
TRBV5-6	once	TRBJ1-1	NA	CASSLVQGPDTEAFF	TGTGCCAGCAGCTTGGTGCAGGGGCCGGACACTGAAGCTTTCTTT
TRBV19	NA	TRBJ1-2	NA	CASRVWGQEIGYTF	TGTGCCAGTAGGGTGTGGGGACAAGAGATCGGCTACACCTTC
TRBV7-6	NA	TRBJ2-2	TRBD1	CASSLGTGNTGELFF	TGTGCCAGCAGCTTAGGGACAGGGAACACCGGGGAGCTGTTTTTT
TRBV4-3	NA	TRBJ2-7	TRBD2	CASSQDYGGENYEQYF	TGCGCCAGCAGCCAAGATTACGGGGGGGAGAATTACGAGCAGTACTTC
TRBV7-7	NA	TRBJ2-2	NA	CASSSLGGTNTGELFF	TGTGCCAGCAGCTCCCTTGGCGGGACGAACACCGGGGAGCTGTTTTTT
TRBV30	NA	TRBJ1-2	NA	CAWSVESYGYTF	TGTGCCTGGAGTGTCGAGAGCTATGGCTACACCTTC
TRBV30	NA	TRBJ1-2	NA	CAWTTGISAYGYTF	TGTGCCTGGACTACAGGGATTAGTGCGTATGGCTACACCTTC
TRBV19	NA	TRBJ2-1	NA	CASSPRGGEQFF	TGTGCCAGTAGTCCCAGGGGCGGTGAGCAGTTCTTC
TRBV6-5	NA	TRBJ2-5	NA	CASRAGQQETQYF	TGTGCCAGCAGGGCGGGACAGCAAGAGACCCAGTACTTC
TRBV28	NA	TRBJ1-2	NA	CASSAPGHLPLINYGYTF	TGTGCCAGCAGCGCACCGGGACACCTACCCCTTATAAACTATGGCTACACCTTC
TRBV9	NA	TRBJ1-5	NA	CASSASRGGQPQHF	TGTGCCAGCAGCGCATCCCGGGGTGGTCAGCCCCAGCATTTT
TRBV4-1	NA	TRBJ2-7	NA	CASSQGSRGEQYF	TGCGCCAGCAGCCAAGGGTCCCGGGGCGAGCAGTACTTC
TRBV5-5	NA	TRBJ2-5	NA	CASSGDGETQYF	TGTGCCAGCAGCGGAGATGGGGAGACCCAGTACTTC
TRBV12-3/TRBV12-4	NA	TRBJ2-7	NA	CASSDRTRYEQYF	TGTGCCAGCAGCGACAGGACCCGATACGAGCAGTACTTC
TRBV7-3	NA	TRBJ2-7	NA	CASSLFPSQGVQYF	TGTGCCAGCAGCTTATTCCCCTCACAGGGAGTGCAGTACTTC
TRBV11-3	NA	TRBJ2-3	TRBD1	CASSPRQGPPDTQYF	TGTGCCAGCAGCCCGCGACAGGGGCCGCCAGATACGCAGTATTTT
TRBV7-9	NA	TRBJ1-1	NA	CASSPAGGALNTEAFF	TGTGCCAGCAGCCCGGCGGGGGGGGCCCTGAACACTGAAGCTTTCTTT
TRBV7-6	NA	TRBJ1-4	TRBD1	CASSLGQGRTEKLFF	TGTGCCAGCAGCTTAGGACAGGGGCGAACGGAAAAACTGTTTTTT